This is a list of T cell receptor beta chains from one sample in a study of glioma-infiltrating T cells. MiXCR, run by TCRdb on the multiplex PCR reads, gives a single entry per CDR3 protein. The sample shows approximately 120,000 distinct CDR3 sequences, more than 20% of them seen only once. The sequencing sample was made of glioma tissue, nonneoplastic brain tissue, or PBMCs (not recorded which). All receptors come from a human donor with low-grade glioma or glioblastoma, undergoing nonglioma brain surgery, or in good health (not recorded which). Both conserved end residues are part of each CDR3. The order of the fields is V gene, clone size, J gene, D gene, CDR3 protein, CDR3 DNA. A D gene is named only where the DNA matches it firmly. The listing skips clone size in some rows; elsewhere it reads once, few, many or a size class.

v_gene: TRBV15
abundance: many
j_gene: TRBJ2-7
d_gene: .
CDR3aa: CATSRDNLYEQYF
CDR3nt: TGTGCCACCAGCAGAGATAACCTCTACGAGCAGTACTTC

v_gene: TRBV4-2
abundance: .
j_gene: TRBJ1-1
d_gene: TRBD1
CDR3aa: CASRFTGDAEAFF
CDR3nt: TGTGCCAGCAGGTTTACAGGGGACGCTGAAGCTTTCTTT

v_gene: TRBV5-4
abundance: .
j_gene: TRBJ2-6
d_gene: TRBD1
CDR3aa: CASSLRTGSAVLTF
CDR3nt: TGTGCCAGCAGCTTGCGGACAGGGTCTGCCGTCCTGACTTTC

v_gene: TRBV29-1
abundance: .
j_gene: TRBJ2-5
d_gene: .
CDR3aa: CSVAQGAMETPYF
CDR3nt: .

v_gene: TRBV7-9
abundance: .
j_gene: TRBJ2-5
d_gene: TRBD2
CDR3aa: CASSPGLAGAETQYF
CDR3nt: TGTGCCAGCAGCCCTGGACTAGCGGGAGCTGAGACCCAGTACTTC

v_gene: TRBV12-3/TRBV12-4
abundance: many
j_gene: TRBJ2-2
d_gene: TRBD1
CDR3aa: CASRTQGAIGELFF
CDR3nt: TGTGCCAGCAGGACCCAGGGGGCTATCGGGGAGCTGTTTTTT

v_gene: TRBV6-1
abundance: many
j_gene: TRBJ2-7
d_gene: TRBD1
CDR3aa: CASRSTGDREQYF
CDR3nt: TGTGCCAGCAGGAGTACAGGGGATCGCGAGCAGTACTTC

v_gene: TRBV7-2
abundance: many
j_gene: TRBJ2-7
d_gene: TRBD2
CDR3aa: CASSLAGTSGYEQYF
CDR3nt: TGTGCCAGCAGCTTAGCGGGGACTAGCGGCTACGAGCAGTACTTC

v_gene: TRBV29-1
abundance: few
j_gene: TRBJ1-1
d_gene: TRBD1
CDR3aa: CSLNRGNTEAFF
CDR3nt: TGCAGCCTAAACAGGGGGAACACTGAAGCTTTCTTT

v_gene: TRBV18
abundance: many
j_gene: TRBJ2-2
d_gene: .
CDR3aa: CASSPPLADGELFF
CDR3nt: TGTGCCAGCTCACCACCTTTAGCGGACGGGGAGCTGTTTTTT

v_gene: TRBV27
abundance: many
j_gene: TRBJ1-5
d_gene: TRBD1
CDR3aa: CASSLTGGGNQPQHF
CDR3nt: TGTGCCAGCAGTTTGACAGGGGGGGGGAATCAGCCCCAGCATTTT

v_gene: TRBV7-2
abundance: few
j_gene: TRBJ2-6
d_gene: .
CDR3aa: CASSLAGPGANVLTF
CDR3nt: TGTGCCAGCAGCTTAGCGGGACCAGGGGCCAACGTCCTGACTTTC

v_gene: TRBV19
abundance: .
j_gene: TRBJ2-3
d_gene: TRBD1
CDR3aa: CASSMDRGRTDTQYF
CDR3nt: TGTGCCAGTAGTATGGACAGGGGAAGGACAGATACGCAGTATTTT

v_gene: TRBV6-6
abundance: many
j_gene: TRBJ2-3
d_gene: .
CDR3aa: CASSYVRGTDTQYF
CDR3nt: TGTGCCAGCAGTTACGTGAGGGGGACAGATACGCAGTATTTT

v_gene: TRBV6-2/TRBV6-3
abundance: many
j_gene: TRBJ2-5
d_gene: TRBD1
CDR3aa: CASSYSSGTGYETQYF
CDR3nt: TGTGCCAGCAGTTACTCGAGCGGGACAGGGTATGAGACCCAGTACTTC

v_gene: TRBV4-1
abundance: many
j_gene: TRBJ2-3
d_gene: TRBD1
CDR3aa: CASSQGGEGGPDTQYF
CDR3nt: TGCGCCAGCAGCCAAGGAGGGGAAGGGGGCCCAGATACGCAGTATTTT

v_gene: TRBV12-3/TRBV12-4
abundance: .
j_gene: TRBJ1-5
d_gene: TRBD1
CDR3aa: CASSPQGGPSNQPQHF
CDR3nt: TGTGCCAGCAGTCCCCAGGGGGGGCCTAGCAATCAGCCCCAGCATTTT

v_gene: TRBV20-1
abundance: many
j_gene: TRBJ1-4
d_gene: TRBD1
CDR3aa: CSATTGMGQGKLFF
CDR3nt: TGCAGTGCTACGACAGGGATGGGGCAGGGGAAACTGTTTTTT

v_gene: TRBV27
abundance: many
j_gene: TRBJ2-3
d_gene: TRBD2
CDR3aa: CASSLRYSGRPTDTQYF
CDR3nt: TGTGCCAGCAGTTTAAGGTACAGCGGGAGGCCCACAGATACGCAGTATTTT

v_gene: TRBV5-4
abundance: .
j_gene: TRBJ2-1
d_gene: TRBD2
CDR3aa: CASSSGTSAVF
CDR3nt: TGTGCCAGCAGCTCCGGGACTAGCGCGGTCTTC

v_gene: TRBV30
abundance: .
j_gene: TRBJ2-3
d_gene: .
CDR3aa: CAWAGRGTDTQYF
CDR3nt: TGTGCCTGGGCAGGGCGGGGCACAGATACGCAGTATTTT

v_gene: TRBV20-1
abundance: many
j_gene: TRBJ1-5
d_gene: .
CDR3aa: CSARDHSKGSSNQPQHF
CDR3nt: TGCAGTGCTAGAGATCATTCGAAGGGTAGCAGCAATCAGCCCCAGCATTTT

v_gene: TRBV11-2
abundance: .
j_gene: TRBJ2-3
d_gene: .
CDR3aa: CASSQTSSADTQYF
CDR3nt: TGTGCCAGCAGCCAGACCTCGAGCGCAGATACGCAGTATTTT

v_gene: TRBV7-9
abundance: many
j_gene: TRBJ2-3
d_gene: .
CDR3aa: CASKIGQSDTQYF
CDR3nt: TGTGCCAGCAAGATCGGACAGTCTGATACGCAGTATTTT

v_gene: TRBV7-2
abundance: many
j_gene: TRBJ1-4
d_gene: .
CDR3aa: CASSLAGGAPREKLFF
CDR3nt: TGTGCCAGCAGCTTAGCGGGGGGGGCCCCTCGTGAAAAACTGTTTTTT

v_gene: TRBV7-2
abundance: many
j_gene: TRBJ2-7
d_gene: TRBD2
CDR3aa: CASREGLAGTYEQYF
CDR3nt: TGTGCCAGCAGGGAAGGACTAGCGGGAACCTACGAGCAGTACTTC

v_gene: TRBV13
abundance: .
j_gene: TRBJ2-5
d_gene: TRBD2
CDR3aa: CASSLLAGAYQETQYF
CDR3nt: TGTGCCAGCAGCTTATTAGCGGGAGCGTACCAAGAGACCCAGTACTTC

v_gene: TRBV7-2
abundance: many
j_gene: TRBJ2-7
d_gene: TRBD1
CDR3aa: CASSKISGTANHEQYF
CDR3nt: TGTGCCAGCAGCAAGATCTCCGGGACAGCTAACCACGAGCAGTACTTC

v_gene: TRBV29-1
abundance: many
j_gene: TRBJ2-7
d_gene: .
CDR3aa: CSVALRNEQYF
CDR3nt: TGCAGCGTTGCCCTCCGAAACGAGCAGTACTTC

v_gene: TRBV4-1
abundance: .
j_gene: TRBJ2-1
d_gene: TRBD2
CDR3aa: CASSQESGSVYNEQFF
CDR3nt: TGCGCCAGCAGCCAAGAAAGCGGGAGCGTTTACAATGAGCAGTTCTTC

v_gene: TRBV7-2
abundance: many
j_gene: TRBJ2-3
d_gene: TRBD1
CDR3aa: CASSSRQGNIDTQYF
CDR3nt: TGTGCCAGCAGCTCACGACAGGGTAACATCGATACGCAGTATTTT

v_gene: TRBV7-6
abundance: few
j_gene: TRBJ2-2
d_gene: .
CDR3aa: CASSPQGGAGELFF
CDR3nt: TGTGCCAGCAGCCCTCAGGGGGGAGCCGGGGAGCTGTTTTTT

v_gene: TRBV12-3/TRBV12-4
abundance: many
j_gene: TRBJ1-2
d_gene: .
CDR3aa: CANLRGGYGYTF
CDR3nt: TGTGCCAACCTTCGGGGCGGCTATGGCTACACCTTC